This T cell receptor (beta chain) stems from a study of T cells expressing NK-cell markers (dated by TCRdb to 2018 to 2020). A note on the overall study: Three sorted T-cell subsets (CD3+CD56+NKG2C+, CD3+CD56+NKG2C- and CD3+CD56-NKG2C+) from several donors had their TCR beta-chain repertoires profiled. The libraries were sequenced on Illumina HiSeq 2000/2500, MiSeq or NextSeq, producing 2 x 150 bp reads. Randomly selected healthy volunteers, three men and five women, were used as the eight sequenced donors. Of the eight sequenced donors, seven were found to be HCMV-seropositive and one was found to be HCMV-seronegative. What the work shows at the level of the full study, not this receptor alone: In about six donors, the dominant CD3+CD56+NKG2C+ clonotypes were found to rank among the top 10 CD8+ clonotypes and to make up 1.0-7.0% of CD8+ T cells. Those dominant clonotypes were again the most abundant among CD3+CD56-NKG2C+ cells in a handful of donors, at about 25-60.1%. Whether the expanded NKG2C-expressing T cell clones were specific for HCMV antigens was left unclear.

To determine HCMV serostatus, a commercial ELISA kit was used to detect HCMV-specific IgG in serum. Ficoll density gradient centrifugation was used to isolate peripheral blood mononuclear cells from blood. A note on this clonotype: The target of this receptor is not known.

The sequencer was an Illumina HiSeq 2000. The TCR beta cDNA libraries were made using 5'RACE template switching, a step that added both a universal primer site and unique molecular identifiers. cDNA synthesis was primed from the TCR beta constant segment, followed by two successive PCR amplification steps. The source study handled its data this way. MIGEC handled demultiplexing of the reads and grouping by UMI, while MiTCR was used to assemble and quantify clonotypes. To remove erroneous sequences, TCR cDNA sequences were retained only when supported by two or more reads. Downstream repertoire analysis used the tcR package, and clonotypes were matched across fractions by CDR3 nucleotide sequence plus V segment. Antigen specificity was annotated against VDJdb with VDJmatch, allowing one amino acid substitution in CDR3. Reads reprocessed by TCRdb are summarized as one entry per CDR3 protein sequence, and DNA is absent. The V and J calls follow TCRdb's processing rather than the paper's. This sample's records show about 260,000 distinct CDR3 sequences. The ten top clones hold more than 3.5% of the sample.

From its cysteine to its phenylalanine, the CDR3 spans 17 amino acids. Only the protein is on record. For CDR1 and CDR2, the germline V gene lists SGHTA and FQGNSA. This sequence was found in a woman aged 18-70 years in good health. Sample: blood T cells: a sorted CD56 or NKG2C T cell subset, CD4+ or CD8+ T cells, or bulk PBMC T cells (not recorded which). This chain joins TRBV7-2 to TRBJ2-1; TCRdb reports TRBD2, a call that lacks DNA to check it against. The CDR3 loop reads CASSPPGLAGGYNEQFF.